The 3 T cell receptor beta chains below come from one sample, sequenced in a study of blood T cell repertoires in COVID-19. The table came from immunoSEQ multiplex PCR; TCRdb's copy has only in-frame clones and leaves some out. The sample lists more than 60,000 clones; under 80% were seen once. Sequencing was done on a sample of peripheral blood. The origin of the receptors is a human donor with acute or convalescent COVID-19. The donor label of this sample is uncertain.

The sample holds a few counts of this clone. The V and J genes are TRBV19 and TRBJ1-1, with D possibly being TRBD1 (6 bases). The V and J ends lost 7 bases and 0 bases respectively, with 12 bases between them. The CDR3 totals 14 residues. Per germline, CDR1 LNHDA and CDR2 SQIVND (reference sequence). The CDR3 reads CASTQGFVNTEAFF. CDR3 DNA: TGTGCCAGTACCCAGGGGTTCGTGAACACTGAAGCTTTCTTT.

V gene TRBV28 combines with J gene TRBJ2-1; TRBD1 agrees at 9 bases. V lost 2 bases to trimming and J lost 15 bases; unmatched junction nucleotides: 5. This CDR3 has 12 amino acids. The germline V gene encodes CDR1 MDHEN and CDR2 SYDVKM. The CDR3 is CASSLLGQGPFF. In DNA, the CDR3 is TGTGCCAGCAGTTTACTAGGACAGGGGCCGTTCTTC. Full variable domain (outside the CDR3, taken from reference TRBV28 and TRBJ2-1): DVKVTQSSRYLVKRTGEKVFLECVQDMDHENMFWYRQDPGLGLRLIYFSYDVKMKEKGDIPEGYSVSREKKERFSLILESASTNQTSMYLCASSLLGQGPFFGPGTRLTVL.

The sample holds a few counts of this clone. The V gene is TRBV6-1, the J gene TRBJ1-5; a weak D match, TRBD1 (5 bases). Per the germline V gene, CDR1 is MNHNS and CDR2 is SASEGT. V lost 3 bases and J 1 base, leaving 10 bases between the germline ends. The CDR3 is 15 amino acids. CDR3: CASSDGPGSNQPQHF. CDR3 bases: TGTGCCAGCAGTGATGGGCCAGGGAGCAATCAGCCCCAGCATTTT.